These 17 T cell receptor beta chains were sequenced from one sample in a study of graft-versus-host responses after intestinal transplantation. Sequencing was performed with immunoSEQ multiplex PCR; in TCRdb, only in-frame clones are kept and a portion is missing. The table lists about 85,000 clones, under 95% of them singletons. Antigen specificity for these receptors is unknown. The starting material was unstimulated CD8+ T cells sorted from spleen or lymph node cells, obtained before transplant. All receptors come from a human donor who was the organ donor for an intestinal transplant.

The CDR3 DNA is TGTGCCAGCAGCTTATTGGGACGGCTCAATCAGCCCCAGCATTTT. As protein: CASSLLGRLNQPQHF. The V and J genes are TRBV11-3 and TRBJ1-5; D is possibly TRBD1 (5 bases). CDR1 is SGHNT, CDR2 YENEEA, per germline. Trimming pared 2 bases from V and 3 bases from J, leaving 11 bases between. The CDR3 contains 15 residues.

This clone came up a few times. The chain employs TRBV19 and TRBJ1-1; D remains ambiguous. From germline, CDR1 is LNHDA and CDR2 SQIVND (reference sequence). The CDR3 is 13 residues long. V was clipped by 3 bases and J by 1 base, with 6 bases between them. The CDR3 DNA follows: TGTGCCAGTAGTATCGGCGAGAACACTGAAGCTTTCTTT. Translating gives CASSIGENTEAFF.

The chain links TRBV19 to TRBJ1-5; 7 positions match TRBD1. After removal of 7 bases from V and 5 bases from J, the junction contained 14 bases not matched to a gene. Germline CDR1 LNHDA, CDR2 SQIVND (reference sequence). The CDR3 consists of 16 residues. CDR3 sequence (DNA): TGTGCCAGTAAGCATTCCCACGGGACAGTAGATCAGCCCCAGCATTTT. It encodes CASKHSHGTVDQPQHF.

The chain uses TRBV5-1 and TRBJ1-1, with 10 bases that match TRBD1. Germline loops: CDR1 SGHRS, CDR2 YFSETQ. V shed 2 bases and J 5 bases; nucleotides not matched to a gene: 9. This CDR3 region has 16 residues. CDR3 loop: CASSLIRQGAGTEAFF. The CDR3 DNA sequence: TGCGCCAGCAGCTTAATCAGACAGGGGGCCGGTACTGAAGCTTTCTTT.

CDR3 sequence: CASSLGSGNQPQHF. The DNA of the CDR3 is TGTGCCAGCAGCTTGGGAAGTGGCAATCAGCCCCAGCATTTT. V is TRBV5-4 and J is TRBJ1-5; D is unclear. The CDR3 loop spans 14 amino acids. V dropped 0 bases and J dropped 2 bases, with 6 bases sitting between them. Germline values: CDR1 SGHNT, CDR2 YYREEE (reference sequence).

CDR3: CASSERSLREQYF. The CDR3 DNA follows: TGTGCCAGCAGTGAGCGATCGCTGAGGGAGCAGTACTTC. This chain uses TRBV6-1 with TRBJ2-7, with no clear D. The germline V and J ends were trimmed by 3 bases and 7 bases, with 13 bases remaining between them. The CDR3 spans 13 residues. Germline lookup yields CDR1 MNHNS and CDR2 SASEGT.

In its sample, this clone was seen once. The chain employs TRBV15 and TRBJ1-3; no reliable D call. Trimming removed 1 base at V and 0 bases at J, with 4 bases between. Germline assignment: CDR1 LNHNV and CDR2 YYDKDF (reference sequence). The CDR3 has 14 residues. Here the CDR3 DNA reads TGTGCCACCAGCAGAGGTCCCTCTGGAAACACCATATATTTT. It encodes CATSRGPSGNTIYF.

The chain links TRBV19 to TRBJ1-2; the D gene is possibly TRBD1 (5 bases). Trimming stripped 6 bases from V and 5 bases from J, with 16 bases between. Germline V gives CDR1 LNHDA, CDR2 SQIVND (reference sequence). The CDR3 sequence is 14 residues long. CDR3: CASSEGGGNYGYTF. The CDR3 bases are TGTGCCAGTAGCGAAGGTGGGGGTAATTATGGCTACACCTTC.

This clone was observed once. J is TRBJ1-2 and V is TRBV29-1; D not resolved. The CDR3 length is 13 residues. CDR1 SQVTM and CDR2 ANQGSEA come from the germline V gene. Between the trimmed V and J ends, which lost 3 bases and 0 bases, there was a span of 8 bases. CDR3 region: CSVDNSANYGYTF. The CDR3 nucleotides are TGCAGCGTTGACAACAGCGCTAACTATGGCTACACCTTC.

This CDR3 is CASTPWEGFQPQHF. The CDR3 coding sequence is TGTGCCAGTACCCCCTGGGAAGGGTTTCAGCCCCAGCATTTT. V and J are TRBV19 and TRBJ1-5; D unclear. V lost 7 bases, J lost 6 bases, and 16 bases lay in between. CDR1 and CDR2 from the germline V gene are LNHDA and SQIVND (reference sequence). CDR3 size: 14 residues.

The chain employs TRBV5-4 and TRBJ2-7, with no clear D. The CDR3 consists of 11 residues. The ends were cut back, 0 bases at V and 7 bases at J, with 5 bases in the middle. Germline CDR1 and CDR2: SGHNT and YYREEE (reference sequence). The CDR3 bases are TGTGCCAGCAGCTTGGAAGGGGAGCAGTACTTC. It encodes CASSLEGEQYF.

The chain combines TRBV27 with TRBJ2-2, with 10 bases lining up with TRBD2. Germline CDR1 reads MNHEY; CDR2 reads SMNVEV (reference sequence). With V trimmed by 6 bases and J by 4 bases, 5 bases remained unmatched. This CDR3 has 15 amino acids. The CDR3 loop is CASRLAGVGTGELFF. CDR3 nucleotide sequence: TGTGCCAGCAGGCTAGCGGGGGTTGGCACCGGGGAGCTGTTTTTT.

This chain connects TRBV5-4 to TRBJ2-7; D is possibly TRBD2 (6 bases). The length of the CDR3 is 13 residues. Trimming cost V 3 bases and J 0 bases, with 7 bases left between them. The V gene's germline CDR1 is SGHNT and CDR2 YYREEE (reference sequence). As DNA, the CDR3 is TGTGCCAGCAGCTGGGACTTCTCCTACGAGCAGTACTTC. It specifies CASSWDFSYEQYF.

This clone has a single count. The rearrangement uses TRBV4-1 and TRBJ2-6; D is unresolved. Looked up from germline, CDR1 is MGHRA and CDR2 is YSYEKL. The CDR3 has 17 residues. V was pared by 2 bases and J by 0 bases, with 11 bases between. For the CDR3, the DNA is TGCGCCAGCAGCCAATTCTACTTGGTCTCTGGGGCCAACGTCCTGACTTTC. Its translation: CASSQFYLVSGANVLTF.

This clone was seen just once. V gene TRBV2 combines with J gene TRBJ2-7; 12 bases fit TRBD1. The CDR3 runs to 18 residues. The germline CDR1 and CDR2 sequences are SNHLY and FYNNEI. V was clipped by 6 bases and J by 6 bases; unmatched bases: 18. The CDR3 loop reads CASSRLKMSGTGGFEQYF. In nucleotides, the CDR3 is TGTGCCAGCAGCCGTCTTAAGATGTCCGGGACAGGGGGCTTCGAGCAGTACTTC.

The rearrangement joins TRBV9 to TRBJ1-3; D perhaps matches TRBD1 (6 bases). CDR3 length: 14 amino acids. V was pared by 4 bases and J by 3 bases, with 11 bases between. The germline V gene has CDR1 SGDLS and CDR2 YYNGEE. CDR3 residues: CASSKQGGGNTIYF. The CDR3 nucleotides read TGTGCCAGCAGCAAACAGGGAGGTGGAAACACCATATATTTT. The full variable domain, in which reference TRBV9 and TRBJ1-3 provide the parts outside the CDR3, is DSGVTQTPKHLITATGQRVTLRCSPRSGDLSVYWYQQSLDQGLQFLIQYYNGEERAKGNILERFSAQQFPDLHSELNLSSLELGDSALYFCASSKQGGGNTIYFGEGSWLTVV.

V and J are TRBV28 and TRBJ2-3; perhaps TRBD1 as D (5 bases). Per germline, CDR1 MDHEN and CDR2 SYDVKM. V was cut by 6 bases and J by 0 bases, with 10 bases left in between. The CDR3 has 14 amino acids. The CDR3 bases are TGTGCCAGCAGCCAGGGTGGGAGCACAGATACGCAGTATTTT. Translation: CASSQGGSTDTQYF. Looking up the rest from reference TRBV28 and TRBJ2-3 gives the full variable domain: DVKVTQSSRYLVKRTGEKVFLECVQDMDHENMFWYRQDPGLGLRLIYFSYDVKMKEKGDIPEGYSVSREKKERFSLILESASTNQTSMYLCASSQGGSTDTQYFGPGTRLTVL.